This record looks at one T cell receptor beta chain sequence and its context. Libraries were prepared by immunoSEQ multiplex PCR; TCRdb keeps only in-frame clonotypes and omits some of them. There are tens of thousands of clones in the sample; approximately 92% occur only once, and 2% to 2.5% lies in the top ten. The data belong to a study of T cell changes during pregnancy in multiple sclerosis. The source material was peripheral blood, sampled before pregnancy. The sequence was collected from a female donor with multiple sclerosis, enrolled in a pregnancy study.

CDR3 in amino acids: CASSTEAYYEQYF. The CDR3 coding sequence is TGTGCCAGCAGCACCGAAGCGTACTACGAGCAGTACTTC. V is TRBV2 and J is TRBJ2-7, with D unclear. CDR1 and CDR2 from the germline V gene are SNHLY and FYNNEI. This CDR3 is 13 amino acids long. Trimming removed 6 bases from V and 3 bases from J, with 12 bases in between.